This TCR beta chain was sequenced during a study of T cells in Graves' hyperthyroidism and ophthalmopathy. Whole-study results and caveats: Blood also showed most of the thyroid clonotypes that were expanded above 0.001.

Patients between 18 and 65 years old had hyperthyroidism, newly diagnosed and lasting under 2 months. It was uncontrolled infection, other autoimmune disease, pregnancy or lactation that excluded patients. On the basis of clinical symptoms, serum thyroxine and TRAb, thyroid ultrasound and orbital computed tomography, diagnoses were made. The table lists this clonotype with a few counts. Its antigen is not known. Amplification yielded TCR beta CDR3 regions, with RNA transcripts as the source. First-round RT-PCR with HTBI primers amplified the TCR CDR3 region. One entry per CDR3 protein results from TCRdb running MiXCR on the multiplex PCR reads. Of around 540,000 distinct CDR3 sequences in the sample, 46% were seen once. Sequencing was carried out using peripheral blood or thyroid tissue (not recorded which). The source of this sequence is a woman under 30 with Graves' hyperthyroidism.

CDR3 bases: TGTGCCAGCAGCGGTTGGAAGGACACCTCCTACGAGCAGTACTTC. Its protein is CASSGWKDTSYEQYF. The genes are TRBV7-9 and TRBJ2-7; D perhaps matches TRBD1 (5 bases). The CDR3 has 15 amino acids. Trimming took off 5 bases at V and 0 bases at J, with 14 bases between the two ends. Germline loops: CDR1 SEHNR, CDR2 FQNEAQ (reference sequence).